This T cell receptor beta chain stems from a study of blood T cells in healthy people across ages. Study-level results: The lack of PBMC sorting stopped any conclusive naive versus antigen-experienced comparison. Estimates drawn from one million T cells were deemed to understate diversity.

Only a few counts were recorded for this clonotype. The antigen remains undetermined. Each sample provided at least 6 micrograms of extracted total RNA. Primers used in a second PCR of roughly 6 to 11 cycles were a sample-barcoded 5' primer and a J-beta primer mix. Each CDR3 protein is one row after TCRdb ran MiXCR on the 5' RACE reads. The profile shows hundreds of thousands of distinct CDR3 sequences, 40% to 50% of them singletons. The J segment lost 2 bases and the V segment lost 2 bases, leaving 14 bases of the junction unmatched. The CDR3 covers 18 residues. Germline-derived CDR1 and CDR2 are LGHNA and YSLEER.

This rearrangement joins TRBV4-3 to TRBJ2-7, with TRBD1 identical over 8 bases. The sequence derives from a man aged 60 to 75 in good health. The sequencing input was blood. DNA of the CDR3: TGCGCCAGCAGCCAAACCACCGTGATAGGACAGGGACCCTACGAGCAGTACTTC. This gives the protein CASSQTTVIGQGPYEQYF.